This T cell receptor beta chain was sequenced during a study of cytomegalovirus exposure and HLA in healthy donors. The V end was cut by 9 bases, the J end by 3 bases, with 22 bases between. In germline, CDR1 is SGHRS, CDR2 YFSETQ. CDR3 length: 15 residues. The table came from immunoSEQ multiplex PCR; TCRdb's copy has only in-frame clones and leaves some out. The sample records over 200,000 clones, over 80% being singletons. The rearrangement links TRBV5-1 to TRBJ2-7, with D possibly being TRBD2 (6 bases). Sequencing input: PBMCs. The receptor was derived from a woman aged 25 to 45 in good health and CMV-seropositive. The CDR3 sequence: CATTERPGTGYEQYF. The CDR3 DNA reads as TGCGCCACCACCGAACGTCCTGGGACTGGCTACGAGCAGTACTTC.